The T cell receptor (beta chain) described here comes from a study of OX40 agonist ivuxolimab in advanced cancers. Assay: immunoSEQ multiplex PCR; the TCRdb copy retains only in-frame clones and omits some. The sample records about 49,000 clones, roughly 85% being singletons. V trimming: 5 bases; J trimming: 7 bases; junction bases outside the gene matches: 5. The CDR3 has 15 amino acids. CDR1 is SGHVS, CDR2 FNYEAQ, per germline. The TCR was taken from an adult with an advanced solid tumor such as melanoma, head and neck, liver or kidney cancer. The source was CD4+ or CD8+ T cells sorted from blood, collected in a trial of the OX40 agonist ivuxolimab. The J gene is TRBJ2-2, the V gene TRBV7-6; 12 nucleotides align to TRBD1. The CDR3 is CASSPGQGAVGELFF. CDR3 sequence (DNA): TGTGCCAGCAGCCCGGGACAGGGGGCGGTCGGGGAGCTGTTTTTT.